This entry lists 32 T cell receptor beta chains sequenced from one sample in a study of blood T cell repertoires in COVID-19. The protocol was immunoSEQ multiplex PCR, while the TCRdb copy is restricted to in-frame clones and leaves out a portion. The sample records about 250,000 clones, 81% being singletons. The sequenced material came from peripheral blood. The receptors shown here come from a woman older than 75 with acute or convalescent COVID-19.

V is TRBV5-1 and J is TRBJ2-5, with D perhaps TRBD1 (5 bases). Trimming took off 4 bases at V and 1 base at J, with 11 bases between the two ends. CDR1 and CDR2 from the germline V gene are SGHRS and YFSETQ. This CDR3 has 14 residues. The CDR3 nucleotides are TGCGCCAGCAGCCCTGGACATGGCCAAGAGACCCAGTACTTC. It encodes CASSPGHGQETQYF.

The chain has TRBV5-8 and TRBJ1-2; D unresolved. V was shortened by 0 bases and J by 7 bases, with 7 bases between the two germline ends. Germline loops: CDR1 SGHTS, CDR2 YDEGEE. CDR3 length: 12 amino acids. The DNA of the CDR3 is TGTGCCAGCAGCTTGGACGCGGGTGGCTACACCTTC. Translated: CASSLDAGGYTF.

To note about this clone: The junction differs from germline at one of its ends, possibly a read error. The CDR3 nucleotides read TGTGCCAGCAGGGAAGGACAACAGGTCCAACCTTTGAACACTGAAGCTTTCTTT. This gives the protein CASREGQQVQPLNTEAFF. J is TRBJ1-1 and V is TRBV2; D may be TRBD1 (5 bases). Per germline, CDR1 SNHLY and CDR2 FYNNEI. The CDR3 has 18 residues.

The rearrangement joins TRBV9 to TRBJ2-7, with TRBD2 matching over 7 bases. This CDR3 contains 14 residues. Germline V gene data show CDR1 as SGDLS and CDR2 as YYNGEE. V dropped 1 base and J dropped 3; count of bases not matched to a gene: 4. CDR3 nucleotide sequence: TGTGCCAGCAGCGTAAGGTGGGAGGGCTACGAGCAGTACTTC. Translation: CASSVRWEGYEQYF. Supplemented by reference TRBV9 and TRBJ2-7, the full variable domain reads DSGVTQTPKHLITATGQRVTLRCSPRSGDLSVYWYQQSLDQGLQFLIQYYNGEERAKGNILERFSAQQFPDLHSELNLSSLELGDSALYFCASSVRWEGYEQYFGPGTRLTVT.

Regarding this clone: This specimen includes other DNA sequences encoding the same CDR3. The rearrangement joins TRBV5-1 to TRBJ2-3; the D gene is possibly TRBD1 (5 bases). The CDR3 is 15 amino acids. The germline V gene has CDR1 SGHRS and CDR2 YFSETQ. V lost 0 bases and J lost 2, with 10 bases in between. The CDR3 loop is CASSLGGRSTDTQYF. DNA for the CDR3: TGCGCCAGCAGCTTGGGGGGCAGGTCCACAGATACGCAGTATTTT. The whole variable domain, filled in from reference TRBV5-1 and TRBJ2-3, reads KAGVTQTPRYLIKTRGQQVTLSCSPISGHRSVSWYQQTPGQGLQFLFEYFSETQRNKGNFPGRFSGRQFSNSRSEMNVSTLELGDSALYLCASSLGGRSTDTQYFGPGTRLTVL.

This clone was seen a handful of times. V gene TRBV2 combines with J gene TRBJ1-1; weak D call: TRBD1 (6 bases). With 10 bases removed from V and 2 bases from J, the gap between germline ends came to 14 bases. This CDR3 comprises 13 residues. In germline, CDR1 is SNHLY, CDR2 FYNNEI. This CDR3 reads CATRGGANTEAFF. CDR3 in DNA: TGTGCCACCCGAGGGGGGGCTAACACTGAAGCTTTCTTT.

This clone was detected only a few times. J is TRBJ2-7 and V is TRBV19; 7 bases are shared with TRBD1. This CDR3 is 16 amino acids long. Looked up from germline, CDR1 is LNHDA and CDR2 is SQIVND (reference sequence). V lost 3 bases to trimming and J lost 0 bases; unmatched junction nucleotides: 8. CDR3 region: CASSIRADRSSYEQYF. As DNA, the CDR3 is TGTGCCAGTAGTATCCGGGCGGACAGGTCCTCCTACGAGCAGTACTTC.

The chain is built from TRBV5-6 and TRBJ2-1; TRBD1 matches 7 bases. V lost 4 bases to trimming and J lost 1 base; unmatched junction nucleotides: 8. The V gene's germline CDR1 is SGHDT and CDR2 YYEEEE. CDR3 length equals 16 residues. CDR3 DNA: TGTGCCAGCAGCGAGAAGGGGACAGCGTCCTACAATGAGCAGTTCTTC. Protein sequence: CASSEKGTASYNEQFF.

The chain recombines TRBV6-5 with TRBJ2-7, with 8 bases identical to TRBD1. V lost 5 bases, J lost 3 bases, and 9 bases stayed unmatched. From germline, CDR1 is MNHEY and CDR2 SVGAGI. The CDR3 loop spans 15 amino acids. CDR3: CASSTRTGWGYEQYF. The DNA of the CDR3 is TGTGCCAGCAGTACCCGGACAGGGTGGGGCTACGAGCAGTACTTC.

The J gene is TRBJ2-2, the V gene TRBV19; a possible D gene is TRBD1 (5 bases). Trimming cost V 3 bases and J 4 bases, with 12 bases left between them. CDR3 length: 15 residues. From germline, CDR1 is LNHDA and CDR2 SQIVND (reference sequence). CDR3 sequence: CASSISKGITGELFF. CDR3 sequence (DNA): TGTGCCAGTAGTATTAGTAAGGGGATCACCGGGGAGCTGTTTTTT.

The CDR3 region has the DNA TGTGCCAGCAGCCAAGCATACTCAGGGGGTCAAGAGACCCAGTACTTC. Its translation: CASSQAYSGGQETQYF. V is TRBV3-1 (or the pseudogene TRBV3-2) and J is TRBJ2-5; 7 bases match TRBD1. After removal of 1 base from V and 2 bases from J, the junction contained 7 bases not matched to a gene. Germline-derived CDR1 and CDR2 are LGHDT and YNNKEL (reference sequence). This CDR3 is built from 16 residues.

In DNA, the CDR3 is TGTGCCTCCCGGGGTACGCAGTATTTT. It is translated as CASRGTQYF. This chain connects TRBV5-3 to TRBJ2-3; tentative D call: TRBD2 (5 bases). TRBV5-3 is an ORF, with its function uncertain. V dropped 10 bases and J dropped 8 bases, with 8 bases sitting between them. This CDR3 has 9 amino acids.

This clone has only one observation. This chain joins TRBV27 and TRBJ1-2, with D tentatively TRBD1 (6 bases). This CDR3 has 13 amino acids. Deletions cut 4 bases from V and 4 bases from J, with 10 bases between. Germline V lookup: CDR1 MNHEY, CDR2 SMNVEV (reference sequence). The CDR3 DNA sequence: TGTGCCAGCAGTTCCGGACAGCCCTATGGCTACACCTTC. Protein: CASSSGQPYGYTF.

J is TRBJ1-6 and V is TRBV6-6, with TRBD1 matching over 8 bases. CDR1 and CDR2 (germline): MNHNY, SVGAGI (reference sequence). This CDR3 contains 15 residues. With 10 bases clipped from V and 6 bases from J, the junction kept 11 bases outside the gene matches. The CDR3 region has the DNA TGTGCCACCCGATACACAGGACAGGGTAATTCACCCCTCCACTTT. Amino acids: CATRYTGQGNSPLHF.

This clone was recorded once. The V and J genes are TRBV30 and TRBJ1-4; no definite D call. Trimming shortened V by 3 bases and J by 11 bases, and 22 bases separated the two germline ends. This CDR3 region has 15 residues. Germline V CDR1 and CDR2: GTSNPN, SVGIG (reference sequence). The CDR3: CAWSPGHPTGGKLFF. CDR3 bases: TGTGCCTGGAGCCCCGGGCACCCTACTGGCGGGAAACTGTTTTTT.

The sample holds a few counts of this clone. The chain employs TRBV19 and TRBJ2-1; 10 bases match TRBD2. The CDR3 sequence is 15 residues long. The V segment lost 6 bases and the J segment 7 bases; nucleotides outside the gene matches: 9. Per the germline V gene, CDR1 is LNHDA and CDR2 is SQIVND (reference sequence). The DNA for the CDR3 is TGTGCCAGTAGCGGGAGCGGGAGGGCCCGTAATGAGCAGTTCTTC. Protein sequence: CASSGSGRARNEQFF.

This chain links TRBV3-1 (or the pseudogene TRBV3-2) with TRBJ1-1; D gene unclear. Germline V gene sequence: CDR1 LGHDT, CDR2 YNNKEL (reference sequence). CDR3 length equals 16 residues. Trimming stripped 0 bases from V and 1 base from J, with 12 bases between. CDR3 DNA: TGTGCCAGCAGCCAAGATGTATCGGCGGGGAACACTGAAGCTTTCTTT. As protein: CASSQDVSAGNTEAFF.

V and J are TRBV19 and TRBJ2-7; 9 bases agree with TRBD1. Trimming took 5 bases from V and 0 from J; bases not matched to a gene: 11. This CDR3 spans 17 amino acids. Germline CDR1 LNHDA, CDR2 SQIVND (reference sequence). CDR3 sequence reads: CASSFRGGQGFSYEQYF. CDR3 sequence (DNA): TGTGCCAGTAGTTTCCGAGGAGGACAGGGGTTCTCCTACGAGCAGTACTTC.

This chain joins TRBV3-1 (or the pseudogene TRBV3-2) and TRBJ2-2; D ambiguous. Looked up from germline, CDR1 is LGHDT and CDR2 is YNNKEL (reference sequence). The CDR3 runs 13 residues. With 1 base removed from V and 5 bases from J, the gap between germline ends came to 5 bases. The CDR3 sequence is CASSQVRTGELFF. CDR3 sequence (DNA): TGTGCCAGCAGCCAAGTCAGGACCGGGGAGCTGTTTTTT.

This clone showed up just once. J is TRBJ2-7 and V is TRBV12-3 or TRBV12-4; D ambiguous. Trimming cost V 5 bases and J 4 bases, with 6 bases left between them. This CDR3 region has 11 residues. CDR3 DNA: TGTGCCAGCAGTATAAAATACGAGCAGTACTTC. It is translated as CASSIKYEQYF.

The V gene is TRBV2, the J gene TRBJ1-1; D possibly corresponds to TRBD1 (5 bases). Trimming left V 2 bases short and J 1 base short, with 8 bases between. The CDR3 consists of 14 residues. Germline V lookup: CDR1 SNHLY, CDR2 FYNNEI. The CDR3 DNA reads as TGTGCCAGCAGTGAACGGCAGGGGAACACTGAAGCTTTCTTT. Translation gives CASSERQGNTEAFF.

This clone was found once. The chain links TRBV6-6 to TRBJ2-4; D might be TRBD2 (6 bases). Germline-derived CDR1 and CDR2 are MNHNY and SVGAGI (reference sequence). CDR3 length: 13 amino acids. V shed 8 bases and J shed 5 bases, with 13 bases lying between them. DNA of the CDR3: TGTGCCAGCGGAGGCAGGGAGGAAAACATTCAGTACTTC. Translation: CASGGREENIQYF.

The chain joins TRBV27 to TRBJ2-7, with D possibly matching TRBD1 (6 bases). Germline-derived CDR1 and CDR2 are MNHEY and SMNVEV (reference sequence). V was trimmed by 8 bases and J by 1 base, leaving 12 bases between them. The CDR3 spans 13 residues. In DNA form, the CDR3 reads TGTGCCAGCCGGGGACACCAATCCTACGAGCAGTACTTC. Amino acid sequence: CASRGHQSYEQYF.

V gene TRBV5-1 combines with J gene TRBJ1-5; 8 bases are shared with TRBD1. This CDR3 has 15 amino acids. J gave up 3 bases and V 2 bases, and 4 bases lay outside the gene matches. Germline CDR1 is SGHRS and CDR2 is YFSETQ. DNA of the CDR3: TGCGCCAGCAGCTTCGGGACAGGTAACAATCAGCCCCAGCATTTT. Translating gives CASSFGTGNNQPQHF.

This clone was seen only a few times. The chain recombines TRBV12-3 or TRBV12-4 with TRBJ1-2; tentatively, D is TRBD1 (5 bases). V lost 8 bases and J 7 bases, leaving 11 bases between the germline ends. The CDR3 is made up of 11 amino acids. The CDR3 loop is CASGWGFGYTF. In nucleotides, the CDR3 is TGTGCCAGCGGCTGGGGCTTTGGCTACACCTTC.

The V and J genes are TRBV19 and TRBJ1-5, with 7 bases that match TRBD1. J was trimmed by 3 bases and V by 5 bases; bases with no gene match: 13. Germline CDR1 reads LNHDA; CDR2 reads SQIVND (reference sequence). The CDR3 spans 17 residues. CDR3 in DNA: TGTGCCAGTAGTGGCCAGGGACAGCTTCCTTCCAATCAGCCCCAGCATTTT. Residues: CASSGQGQLPSNQPQHF.

This clone was seen a handful of times. The chain joins TRBV6-5 to TRBJ1-6; a weak D match, TRBD1 (5 bases). CDR3 length: 12 residues. Between the trimmed V and J ends, which lost 7 bases and 10 bases, there was a span of 11 bases. Germline assignment: CDR1 MNHEY and CDR2 SVGAGI. In nucleotides, the CDR3 is TGTGCCAGCACCAAAGCAGGGTCACCCCTCCACTTT. Amino acids: CASTKAGSPLHF.

This clone was found once. V usage is TRBV10-3 and J usage is TRBJ2-3; 11 bases line up with TRBD1. V lost 6 bases to trimming and J lost 3 bases; unmatched junction nucleotides: 2. The CDR3 is 14 residues long. Germline V gene data show CDR1 as ENHRY and CDR2 as SYGVKD. The CDR3 is CAIRGTGGTDTQYF. CDR3 bases: TGTGCCATCAGGGGGACAGGGGGGACAGATACGCAGTATTTT.

The chain couples TRBV30 to TRBJ2-2; 7 bases line up with TRBD2. V was clipped by 4 bases and J by 3 bases; unmatched bases: 11. CDR3 length: 16 residues. CDR1 GTSNPN and CDR2 SVGIG come from the germline V gene (reference sequence). The CDR3 coding sequence is TGTGCCTGGACGGGGGGTTTCGGGACCTACACCGGGGAGCTGTTTTTT. Its translation is CAWTGGFGTYTGELFF.

This clone has more than one count but fewer than ten. The rearrangement links TRBV5-1 to TRBJ1-1; 8 nucleotides align to TRBD1. The CDR3 extends over 14 amino acids. Trimming at V came to 3 bases and at J to 4 bases, leaving 5 bases not matched to a gene. Germline V CDR1 and CDR2: SGHRS, YFSETQ. Here the CDR3 DNA reads TGCGCCAGCAGCTGGACAGGGTCTAGCACTGAAGCTTTCTTT. Translating it yields CASSWTGSSTEAFF.

This chain links TRBV19 with TRBJ1-2; D not resolved. Deletions cut 11 bases from V and 5 bases from J, with 15 bases between. CDR1 and CDR2 (germline): LNHDA, SQIVND (reference sequence). CDR3 length equals 12 residues. The DNA of the CDR3 is TGTGCCCCCAAAAGCCCAAAGTATGGCTACACCTTC. Protein product: CAPKSPKYGYTF.

The genes are TRBV11-1 and TRBJ1-5; the D is unclear. This CDR3 spans 13 amino acids. The V end lost 1 base, the J end lost 7 bases, and 8 bases lay between the germline ends. Germline V gene lookup returns CDR1 SGHAT and CDR2 FQDESV (reference sequence). The CDR3 here is CASSLGATQPQHF. In DNA form, the CDR3 reads TGTGCCAGCAGCTTAGGGGCCACCCAGCCCCAGCATTTT.